A single sample gave rise to the 21 T cell receptor beta chains below, sequenced in a study of OX40 agonist ivuxolimab in advanced cancers. Libraries were built with the immunoSEQ multiplex PCR assay. TCRdb's version of the immuneACCESS table is confined to in-frame rearrangements and falls short of the full clone set. An unresolved V gene accounts for under half of the shortfall where checked; the remainder is of unknown origin. The sample records roughly 48,000 clones, around 84% of which are singletons. The top ten clonotypes cover 0.95% to 1.3% of the sample. The sequencing here drew on CD4+ or CD8+ T cells sorted from blood, taken in a trial of the OX40 agonist ivuxolimab. The source of these receptors is an adult with an advanced solid tumor such as melanoma, head and neck, liver or kidney cancer.

The chain carries TRBV29-1 and TRBJ1-5; TRBD1 might be the D (6 bases). V gave up 3 bases and J gave up 2 bases, with 11 bases separating them. Germline CDR1 SQVTM, CDR2 ANQGSEA. CDR3 length: 14 amino acids. DNA for the CDR3: TGCAGCGTTGAGTCAGGGGACGGCAATCAGCCCCAGCATTTT. Translation gives CSVESGDGNQPQHF.

The V and J genes are TRBV4-1 and TRBJ2-3; TRBD2 matches 12 bases. Trimming cost V 5 bases and J 6 bases; bases outside gene matches: 15. The CDR3 contains 18 residues. CDR1 is MGHRA, CDR2 YSYEKL, per germline. CDR3 amino acids: CASSTSSTSGGYRDTQYF. CDR3 sequence (DNA): TGCGCCAGCAGCACTAGTTCGACTAGCGGGGGCTACCGGGATACGCAGTATTTT.

V usage is TRBV6-6 and J usage is TRBJ2-1; TRBD1 matches 10 bases. Trimming took 6 bases from V and 8 from J; bases not matched to a gene: 13. Germline V CDR1 and CDR2: MNHNY, SVGAGI (reference sequence). The CDR3 runs to 16 residues. The CDR3 DNA sequence: TGTGCCAGCAGCCGTCCGTCGGGGGACAGGGGTGATGAGCAGTTCTTC. Protein: CASSRPSGDRGDEQFF.

The J gene is TRBJ1-5, the V gene TRBV30, with 7 bases fitting TRBD1. The CDR3 runs to 15 residues. Trimming removed 5 bases from V and 2 bases from J; junction bases left unmatched: 9. Germline CDR1 and CDR2: GTSNPN and SVGIG (reference sequence). CDR3 sequence (DNA): TGTGCCTGGGCCCACGGCGACAGGGGCAATCAGCCCCAGCATTTT. This encodes CAWAHGDRGNQPQHF.

CDR3 amino acids: CASSPDSVQNSPLHF. Written as DNA, the CDR3 is TGTGCCAGCAGCCCCGACAGTGTACAAAATTCACCCCTCCACTTT. The V and J genes are TRBV9 and TRBJ1-6; TRBD1 might be the D (5 bases). This CDR3 region has 15 residues. The V gene's germline CDR1 is SGDLS and CDR2 YYNGEE. V lost 4 bases to trimming and J lost 7 bases, with 15 bases between them.

This chain joins TRBV11-2 and TRBJ2-7; 10 bases map to TRBD2. Germline V gene data show CDR1 as SGHAT and CDR2 as FQNNGV. V lost 6 bases to trimming and J lost 4 bases; unmatched junction nucleotides: 9. The CDR3 contains 15 residues. This CDR3 reads CASRNPSGRVYEQYF. As DNA, the CDR3 is TGTGCCAGCAGAAACCCTAGCGGGAGAGTTTACGAGCAGTACTTC. Full variable domain (outside the CDR3, taken from reference TRBV11-2 and TRBJ2-7): EAGVAQSPRYKIIEKRQSVAFWCNPISGHATLYWYQQILGQGPKLLIQFQNNGVVDDSQLPKDRFSAERLKGVDSTLKIQPAKLEDSAVYLCASRNPSGRVYEQYFGPGTRLTVT.

The chain uses TRBV7-9 and TRBJ2-5, with TRBD2 identical over 11 bases. V was pared by 5 bases and J by 9 bases, with 11 bases of the junction left unmatched. CDR3 length: 15 residues. Per germline, CDR1 SEHNR and CDR2 FQNEAQ (reference sequence). In DNA, the CDR3 is TGTGCCAGCAGCAAACTAGCGGGGGAGAGTAGGGCCCAGTACTTC. Amino acids: CASSKLAGESRAQYF.

The chain recombines TRBV2 with TRBJ1-1, with unresolved D. The CDR3 contains 13 residues. Germline values: CDR1 SNHLY, CDR2 FYNNEI. With 6 bases removed from V and 0 bases from J, the gap between germline ends came to 8 bases. As DNA, the CDR3 is TGTGCCAGCAGAGTTGAGTTGAACACTGAAGCTTTCTTT. It codes for CASRVELNTEAFF.

In this sample, this clone turned up a few times. The chain recombines TRBV5-4 with TRBJ1-1; 8 positions agree with TRBD1. V shed 4 bases, J shed 3 bases, and the junction held 11 bases outside the gene matches. Germline V gene data show CDR1 as SGHNT and CDR2 as YYREEE (reference sequence). This CDR3 spans 16 amino acids. The CDR3 DNA reads TGTGCCAGCAGCCGAGTTGGGACCAGGGGGCACACTGAAGCTTTCTTT. It is translated as CASSRVGTRGHTEAFF.

V gene TRBV7-9 combines with J gene TRBJ2-7; 11 positions match TRBD2. Trimming removed 5 bases from V and 2 bases from J; junction bases left unmatched: 5. This CDR3 is built from 15 residues. Germline CDR1 and CDR2: SEHNR and FQNEAQ (reference sequence). This CDR3 is CASSKLAGATYEQYF. The DNA of the CDR3 is TGTGCCAGCAGCAAACTAGCGGGAGCCACCTACGAGCAGTACTTC. Variable domain in full (rest from reference TRBV7-9 and TRBJ2-7): DTGVSQNPRHKITKRGQNVTFRCDPISEHNRLYWYRQTLGQGPEFLTYFQNEAQLEKSRLLSDRFSAERPKGSFSTLEIQRTEQGDSAMYLCASSKLAGATYEQYFGPGTRLTVT.

V usage is TRBV7-3 and J usage is TRBJ2-6; TRBD2 might be the D (5 bases). Germline-derived CDR1 and CDR2 are SGHTA and FQGTGA. The V end was cut by 5 bases, the J end by 2 bases, with 13 bases between. This CDR3 has 16 amino acids. The CDR3 loop reads CASSKSPGAGANVLTF. As DNA, the CDR3 is TGTGCCAGCAGCAAAAGCCCCGGGGCTGGGGCCAACGTCCTGACTTTC.

The chain couples TRBV28 to TRBJ2-7; TRBD2 is a possible D gene (6 bases). Trimming shortened V by 2 bases and J by 5 bases, and 16 bases separated the two germline ends. Germline CDR1 MDHEN, CDR2 SYDVKM. The CDR3 loop spans 15 amino acids. As DNA, the CDR3 is TGTGCCAGCAGTTTAACCGGGGGACCCTCGGACGAGCAGTACTTC. This codes for CASSLTGGPSDEQYF.

This clone was picked up a small number of times. This chain connects TRBV9 to TRBJ2-2; maybe TRBD2 (6 bases). V lost 7 bases to trimming and J lost 6 bases, with 19 bases between them. The germline gives CDR1 SGDLS, CDR2 YYNGEE. The CDR3 has 15 amino acids. CDR3 region: CASRPGLLPSGELFF. Written as DNA, the CDR3 is TGTGCCAGCCGCCCGGGACTCTTACCCTCCGGGGAGCTGTTTTTT. The full variable domain, in which reference TRBV9 and TRBJ2-2 provide the parts outside the CDR3, is DSGVTQTPKHLITATGQRVTLRCSPRSGDLSVYWYQQSLDQGLQFLIQYYNGEERAKGNILERFSAQQFPDLHSELNLSSLELGDSALYFCASRPGLLPSGELFFGEGSRLTVL.

This clone was counted a single time. The chain carries TRBV5-4 and TRBJ2-4; the match to TRBD2 covers 11 bases. This CDR3 has 17 amino acids. After removal of 4 bases from V and 0 bases from J, the junction contained 6 bases not matched to a gene. CDR1 is SGHNT, CDR2 YYREEE, per germline (reference sequence). CDR3 amino acids: CASSDGGLAGAKNIQYF. The CDR3 coding sequence is TGTGCCAGCAGCGACGGAGGACTAGCGGGAGCCAAAAACATTCAGTACTTC.

The V gene is TRBV7-2, the J gene TRBJ1-6, with a possible D match to TRBD1 (6 bases). Germline lookup yields CDR1 SGHTA and CDR2 FQGNSA. The CDR3 sequence is 15 residues long. Trimming left V 7 bases short and J 9 bases short, with 19 bases between. The CDR3 region has the DNA TGTGCCAGCACCCCCCGGGGGGCTAACGGTTCACCCCTCCACTTT. Amino acids: CASTPRGANGSPLHF.

The J gene is TRBJ2-7, the V gene TRBV5-1; TRBD2 matches 8 bases. Germline-derived CDR1 and CDR2 are SGHRS and YFSETQ. The V and J ends lost 3 bases and 2 bases, in that order; junction bases with no gene match: 7. The CDR3 is made up of 15 amino acids. Here the CDR3 reads CASSSDSLAAYEQYF. As DNA, the CDR3 is TGCGCCAGCAGCTCGGATTCACTAGCGGCCTACGAGCAGTACTTC.

V usage is TRBV5-1 and J usage is TRBJ2-1; 8 bases align to TRBD2. This CDR3 is 14 amino acids long. Per germline, CDR1 SGHRS and CDR2 YFSETQ. V shed 0 bases, J shed 10 bases, and the junction held 6 bases outside the gene matches. The CDR3 here is CASSLETSDSEQFF. The CDR3 DNA follows: TGCGCCAGCAGCTTGGAGACTAGCGATAGCGAGCAGTTCTTC.

The chain combines TRBV7-2 with TRBJ2-3; D gene uncertain. V lost 7 bases and J lost 1, with 9 bases in between. CDR1 and CDR2 from the germline V gene are SGHTA and FQGNSA. This CDR3 comprises 13 residues. CDR3 region: CASMRFGTDTQYF. CDR3 nucleotide sequence: TGTGCCAGCATGCGCTTCGGCACAGATACGCAGTATTTT.

The chain carries TRBV6-6 and TRBJ1-5; 11 bases are shared with TRBD1. Per the germline V gene, CDR1 is MNHNY and CDR2 is SVGAGI (reference sequence). The CDR3 loop spans 15 amino acids. Trimming cost V 8 bases and J 7 bases; bases outside gene matches: 10. The CDR3: CASGGGTGGWQPQHF. CDR3 nucleotide sequence: TGTGCCAGCGGCGGGGGGACAGGGGGATGGCAGCCCCAGCATTTT.

This CDR3 reads CASRAGGVSAKNIQYF. CDR3 DNA: TGTGCCAGCAGAGCGGGAGGAGTTTCGGCCAAAAACATTCAGTACTTC. The chain has TRBV5-6 and TRBJ2-4; TRBD2 matches 9 bases. The CDR3 is 16 amino acids. CDR1 and CDR2 from the germline V gene are SGHDT and YYEEEE. Trimming removed 5 bases from V and 1 base from J; junction bases left unmatched: 7.

This chain joins TRBV10-1 and TRBJ2-7; 9 bases line up with TRBD1. Germline V gene lookup returns CDR1 WNHNN and CDR2 SYGVQD (reference sequence). The trim removed 5 bases at V and 5 bases at J, leaving 10 bases unmatched. The CDR3 covers 15 residues. The CDR3 sequence: CASSITGTGRHEQYF. Written as DNA, the CDR3 is TGCGCCAGCAGTATAACCGGGACAGGGCGACACGAGCAGTACTTC.